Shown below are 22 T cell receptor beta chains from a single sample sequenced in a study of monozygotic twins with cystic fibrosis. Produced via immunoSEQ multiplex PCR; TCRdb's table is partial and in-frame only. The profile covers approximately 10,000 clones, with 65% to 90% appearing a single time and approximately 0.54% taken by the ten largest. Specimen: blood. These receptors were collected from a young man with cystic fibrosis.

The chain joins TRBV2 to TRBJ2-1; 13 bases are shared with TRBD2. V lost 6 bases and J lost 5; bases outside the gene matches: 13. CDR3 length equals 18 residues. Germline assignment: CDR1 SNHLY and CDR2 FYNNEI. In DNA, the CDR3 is TGTGCCAGCAGGTTACTAGCGGGGGGGCCCATAGTAGACAATGAGCAGTTCTTC. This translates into CASRLLAGGPIVDNEQFF.

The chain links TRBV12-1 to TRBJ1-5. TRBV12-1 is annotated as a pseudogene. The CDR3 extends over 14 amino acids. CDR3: CASSPNPRIQPQHF. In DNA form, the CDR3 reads TGTGCCAGCAGCCCGAACCCTAGGATACAGCCCCAGCATTTT.

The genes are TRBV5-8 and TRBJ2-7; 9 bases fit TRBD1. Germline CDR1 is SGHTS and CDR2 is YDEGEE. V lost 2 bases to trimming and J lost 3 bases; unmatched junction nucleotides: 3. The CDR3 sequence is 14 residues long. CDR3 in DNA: TGTGCCAGCAGCTTAGGGACAGGGATCTACGAGCAGTACTTC. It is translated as CASSLGTGIYEQYF.

The CDR3 region has the DNA TGTGCCAGCACCCCGACAGGGAATAGCAATCAGCCCCAGCATTTT. Residues: CASTPTGNSNQPQHF. The chain carries TRBV2 and TRBJ1-5; 7 bases match TRBD1. The CDR3 sequence is 15 residues long. Germline CDR1 SNHLY, CDR2 FYNNEI. The ends lost 7 bases at V and 0 bases at J; junction bases unmatched: 6. Combining the CDR3 with reference TRBV2 and TRBJ1-5 gives the whole variable domain EPEVTQTPSHQVTQMGQEVILRCVPISNHLYFYWYRQILGQKVEFLVSFYNNEISEKSEIFDDQFSVERPDGSNFTLKIRSTKLEDSAMYFCASTPTGNSNQPQHFGDGTRLSIL.

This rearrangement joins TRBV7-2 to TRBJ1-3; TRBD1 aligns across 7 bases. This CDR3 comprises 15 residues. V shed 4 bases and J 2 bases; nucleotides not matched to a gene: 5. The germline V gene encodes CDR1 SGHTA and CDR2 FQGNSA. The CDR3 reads CASSSDRVTGNTIYF. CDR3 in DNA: TGTGCCAGCAGCTCAGACAGGGTCACTGGAAACACCATATATTTT.

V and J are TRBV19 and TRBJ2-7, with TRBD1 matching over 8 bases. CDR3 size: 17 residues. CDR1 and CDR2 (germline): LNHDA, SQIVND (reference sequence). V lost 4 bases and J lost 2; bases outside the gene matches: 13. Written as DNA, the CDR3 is TGTGCCAGTAGTACCCCCTTTGGACAGGGCCTTACCTACGAGCAGTACTTC. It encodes CASSTPFGQGLTYEQYF.

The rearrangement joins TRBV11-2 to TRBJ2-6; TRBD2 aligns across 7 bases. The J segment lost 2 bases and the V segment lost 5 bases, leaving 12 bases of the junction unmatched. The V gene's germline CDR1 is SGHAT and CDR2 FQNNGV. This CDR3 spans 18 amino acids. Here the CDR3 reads CASSARAGEVTGANVLTF. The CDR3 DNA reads TGTGCCAGCAGCGCCAGGGCGGGAGAAGTGACTGGGGCCAACGTCCTGACTTTC.

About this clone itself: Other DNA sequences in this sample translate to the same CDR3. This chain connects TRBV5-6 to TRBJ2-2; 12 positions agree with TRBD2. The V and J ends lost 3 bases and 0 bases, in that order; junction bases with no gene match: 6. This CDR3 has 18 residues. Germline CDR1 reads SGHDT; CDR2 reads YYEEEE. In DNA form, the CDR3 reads TGTGCCAGCAGCTCAATCGGACTAGCGGGACCGAACACCGGGGAGCTGTTTTTT. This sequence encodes CASSSIGLAGPNTGELFF.

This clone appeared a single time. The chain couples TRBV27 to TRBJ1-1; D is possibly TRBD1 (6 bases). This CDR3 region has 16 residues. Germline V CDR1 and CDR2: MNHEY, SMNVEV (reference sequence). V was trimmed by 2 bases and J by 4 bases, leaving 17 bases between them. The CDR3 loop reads CASSLMAGEGVTEAFF. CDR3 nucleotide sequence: TGTGCCAGCAGTTTAATGGCAGGGGAAGGAGTCACTGAAGCTTTCTTT.

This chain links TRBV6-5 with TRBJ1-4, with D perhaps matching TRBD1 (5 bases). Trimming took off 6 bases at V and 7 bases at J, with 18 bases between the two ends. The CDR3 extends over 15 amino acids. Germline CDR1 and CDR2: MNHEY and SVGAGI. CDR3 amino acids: CASRHTTEGSEKLFF. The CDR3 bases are TGTGCCAGCAGGCATACGACAGAGGGTAGTGAAAAACTGTTTTTT.

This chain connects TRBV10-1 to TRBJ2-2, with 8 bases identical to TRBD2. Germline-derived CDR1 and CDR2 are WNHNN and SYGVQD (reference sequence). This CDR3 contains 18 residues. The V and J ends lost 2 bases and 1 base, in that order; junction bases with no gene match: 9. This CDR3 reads CASSEAAGDSMNTGELFF. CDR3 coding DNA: TGCGCCAGCAGTGAGGCAGCGGGGGACTCCATGAACACCGGGGAGCTGTTTTTT.

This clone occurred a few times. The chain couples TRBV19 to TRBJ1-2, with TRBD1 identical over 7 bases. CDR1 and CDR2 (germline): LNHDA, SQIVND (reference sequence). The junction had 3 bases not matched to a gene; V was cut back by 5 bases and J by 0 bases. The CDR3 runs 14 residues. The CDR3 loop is CASSWDRTNYGYTF. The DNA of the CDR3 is TGTGCCAGTAGTTGGGACAGAACTAACTATGGCTACACCTTC.

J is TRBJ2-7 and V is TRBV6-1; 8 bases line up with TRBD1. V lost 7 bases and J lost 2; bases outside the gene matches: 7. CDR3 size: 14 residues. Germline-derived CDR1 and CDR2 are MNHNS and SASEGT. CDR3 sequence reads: CASTWDRSPYEQYF. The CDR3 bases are TGTGCCAGCACCTGGGACAGGAGCCCCTACGAGCAGTACTTC.

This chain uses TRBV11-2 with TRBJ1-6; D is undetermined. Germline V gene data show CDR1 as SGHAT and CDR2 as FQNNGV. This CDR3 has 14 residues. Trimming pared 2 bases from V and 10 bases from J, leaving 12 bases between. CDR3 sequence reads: CASSLSPKGSPLHF. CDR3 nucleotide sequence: TGTGCCAGCAGCTTATCCCCTAAAGGATCACCCCTCCACTTT. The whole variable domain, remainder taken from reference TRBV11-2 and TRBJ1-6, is EAGVAQSPRYKIIEKRQSVAFWCNPISGHATLYWYQQILGQGPKLLIQFQNNGVVDDSQLPKDRFSAERLKGVDSTLKIQPAKLEDSAVYLCASSLSPKGSPLHFGNGTRLTVT.

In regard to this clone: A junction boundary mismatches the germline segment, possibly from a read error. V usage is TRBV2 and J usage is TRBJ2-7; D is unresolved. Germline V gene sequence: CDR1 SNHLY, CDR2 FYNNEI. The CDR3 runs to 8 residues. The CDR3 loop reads CASMGSRF. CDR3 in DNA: TGTGCCAGCATGGGCAGCCGGTTC.

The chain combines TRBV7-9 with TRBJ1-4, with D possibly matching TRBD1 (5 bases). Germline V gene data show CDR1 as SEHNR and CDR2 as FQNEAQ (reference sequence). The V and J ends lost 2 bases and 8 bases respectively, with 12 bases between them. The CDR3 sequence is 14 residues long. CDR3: CASSLQGAVEKLFF. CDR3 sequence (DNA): TGTGCCAGCAGCTTACAGGGAGCAGTGGAAAAACTGTTTTTT.

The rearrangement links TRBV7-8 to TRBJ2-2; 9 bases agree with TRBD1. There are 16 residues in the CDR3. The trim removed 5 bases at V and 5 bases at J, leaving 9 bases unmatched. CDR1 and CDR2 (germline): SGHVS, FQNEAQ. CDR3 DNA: TGTGCCAGCAGCCGGCCCCGGGACAGGGATACCGGGGAGCTGTTTTTT. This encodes CASSRPRDRDTGELFF.

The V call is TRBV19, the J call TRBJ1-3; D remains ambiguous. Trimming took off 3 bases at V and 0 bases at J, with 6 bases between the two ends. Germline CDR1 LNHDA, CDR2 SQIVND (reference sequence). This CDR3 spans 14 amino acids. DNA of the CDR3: TGTGCCAGTAGTATCTGGAGCTCTGGAAACACCATATATTTT. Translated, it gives CASSIWSSGNTIYF.

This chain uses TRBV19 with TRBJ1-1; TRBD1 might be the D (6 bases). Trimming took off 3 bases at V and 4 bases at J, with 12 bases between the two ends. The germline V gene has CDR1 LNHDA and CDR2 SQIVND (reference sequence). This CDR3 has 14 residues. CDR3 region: CASSMGQGTTEAFF. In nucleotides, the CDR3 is TGTGCCAGTAGTATGGGGCAGGGGACCACTGAAGCTTTCTTT.

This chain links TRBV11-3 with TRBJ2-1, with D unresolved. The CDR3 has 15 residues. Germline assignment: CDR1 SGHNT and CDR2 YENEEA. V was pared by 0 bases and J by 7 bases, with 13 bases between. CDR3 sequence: CASSLDPQQNNEQFF. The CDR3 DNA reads TGTGCCAGCAGCTTAGATCCCCAGCAGAATAATGAGCAGTTCTTC.

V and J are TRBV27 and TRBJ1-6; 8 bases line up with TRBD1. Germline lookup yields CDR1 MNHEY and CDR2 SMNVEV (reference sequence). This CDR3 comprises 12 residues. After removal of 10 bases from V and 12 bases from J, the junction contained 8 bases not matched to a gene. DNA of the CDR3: TGTGCCACCACAGGGGGACAATTACCCCTCCACTTT. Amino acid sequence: CATTGGQLPLHF.

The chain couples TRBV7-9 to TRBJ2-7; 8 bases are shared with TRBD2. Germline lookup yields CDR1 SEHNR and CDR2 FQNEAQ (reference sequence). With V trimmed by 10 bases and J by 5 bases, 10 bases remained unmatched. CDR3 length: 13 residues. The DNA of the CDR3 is TGTGCCATCCGGGAGGGGGGTCATCACGAGCAGTACTTC. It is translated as CAIREGGHHEQYF.